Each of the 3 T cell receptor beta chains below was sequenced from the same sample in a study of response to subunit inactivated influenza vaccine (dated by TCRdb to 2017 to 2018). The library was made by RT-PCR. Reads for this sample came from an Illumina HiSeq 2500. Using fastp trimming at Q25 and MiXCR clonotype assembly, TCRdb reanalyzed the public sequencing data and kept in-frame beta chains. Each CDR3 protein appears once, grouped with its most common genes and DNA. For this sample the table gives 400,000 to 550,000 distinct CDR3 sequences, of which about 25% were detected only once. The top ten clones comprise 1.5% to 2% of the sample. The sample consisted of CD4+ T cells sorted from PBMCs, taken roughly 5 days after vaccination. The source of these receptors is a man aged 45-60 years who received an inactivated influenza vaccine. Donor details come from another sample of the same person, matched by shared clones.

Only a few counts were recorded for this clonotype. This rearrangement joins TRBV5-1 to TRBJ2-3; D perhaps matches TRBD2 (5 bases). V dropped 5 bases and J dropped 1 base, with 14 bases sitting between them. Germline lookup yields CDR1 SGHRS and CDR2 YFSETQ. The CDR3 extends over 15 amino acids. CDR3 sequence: CASSFLRAGTDTQYF. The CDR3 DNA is TGCGCCAGCAGTTTTCTGCGGGCAGGCACAGATACGCAGTATTTT.

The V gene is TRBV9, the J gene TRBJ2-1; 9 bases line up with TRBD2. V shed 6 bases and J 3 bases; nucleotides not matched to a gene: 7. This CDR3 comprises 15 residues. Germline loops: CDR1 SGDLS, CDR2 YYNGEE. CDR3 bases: TGTGCCAGCACCCAAAGCGGGAGGAACTACAATGAGCAGTTCTTC. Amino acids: CASTQSGRNYNEQFF.

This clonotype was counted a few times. This CDR3 is CASGELNEQFF. The CDR3 nucleotides are TGTGCCAGCGGAGAGTTGAATGAGCAGTTCTTC. The V call is TRBV12-3 or TRBV12-4, the J call TRBJ2-1; D is unclear. The V and J ends lost 8 bases and 7 bases respectively, with 9 bases between them. The CDR3 covers 11 residues.